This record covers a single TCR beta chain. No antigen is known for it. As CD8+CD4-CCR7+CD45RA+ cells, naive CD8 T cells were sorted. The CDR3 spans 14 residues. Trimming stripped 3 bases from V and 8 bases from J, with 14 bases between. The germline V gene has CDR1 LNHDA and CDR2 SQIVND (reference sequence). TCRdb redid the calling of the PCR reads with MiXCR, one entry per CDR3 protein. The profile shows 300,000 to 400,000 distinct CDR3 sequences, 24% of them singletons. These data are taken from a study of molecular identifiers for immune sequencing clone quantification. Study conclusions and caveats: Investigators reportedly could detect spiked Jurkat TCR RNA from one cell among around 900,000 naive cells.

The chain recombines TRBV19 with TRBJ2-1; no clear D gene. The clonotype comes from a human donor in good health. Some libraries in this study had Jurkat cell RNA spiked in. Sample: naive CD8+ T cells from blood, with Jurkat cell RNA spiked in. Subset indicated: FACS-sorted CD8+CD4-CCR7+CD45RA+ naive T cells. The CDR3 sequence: CASSIRSQKHEQFF. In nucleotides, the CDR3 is TGTGCCAGTAGTATCCGGTCCCAGAAGCATGAGCAGTTCTTC.